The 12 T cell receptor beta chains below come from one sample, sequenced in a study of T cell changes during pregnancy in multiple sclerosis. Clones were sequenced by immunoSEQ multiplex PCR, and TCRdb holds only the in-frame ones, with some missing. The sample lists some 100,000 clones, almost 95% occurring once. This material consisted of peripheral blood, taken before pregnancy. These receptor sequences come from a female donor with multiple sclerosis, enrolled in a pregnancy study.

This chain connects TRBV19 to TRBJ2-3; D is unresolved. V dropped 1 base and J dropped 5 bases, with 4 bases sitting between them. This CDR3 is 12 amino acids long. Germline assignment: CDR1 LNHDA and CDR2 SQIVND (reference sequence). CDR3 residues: CASSIVQDTQYF. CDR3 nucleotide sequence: TGTGCCAGTAGTATAGTACAAGATACGCAGTATTTT.

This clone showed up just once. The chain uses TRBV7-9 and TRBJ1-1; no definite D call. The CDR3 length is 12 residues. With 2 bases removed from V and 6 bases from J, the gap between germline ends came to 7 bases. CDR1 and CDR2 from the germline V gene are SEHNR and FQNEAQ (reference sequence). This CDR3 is CASSLWGAEAFF. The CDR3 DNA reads TGTGCCAGCAGCTTATGGGGAGCTGAAGCTTTCTTT.

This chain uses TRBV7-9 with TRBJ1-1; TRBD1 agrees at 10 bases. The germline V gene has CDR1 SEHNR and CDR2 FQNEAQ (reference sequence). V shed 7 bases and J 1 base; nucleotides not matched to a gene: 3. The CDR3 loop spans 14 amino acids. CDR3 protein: CASTGTGENTEAFF. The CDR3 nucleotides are TGTGCCAGCACGGGGACAGGGGAGAACACTGAAGCTTTCTTT.

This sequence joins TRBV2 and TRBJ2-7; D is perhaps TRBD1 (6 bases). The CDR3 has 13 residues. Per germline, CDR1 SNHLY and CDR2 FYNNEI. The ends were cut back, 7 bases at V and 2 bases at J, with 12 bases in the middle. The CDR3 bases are TGTGCCAGCAAGAACAGGGTCGCCTACGAGCAGTACTTC. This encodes CASKNRVAYEQYF.

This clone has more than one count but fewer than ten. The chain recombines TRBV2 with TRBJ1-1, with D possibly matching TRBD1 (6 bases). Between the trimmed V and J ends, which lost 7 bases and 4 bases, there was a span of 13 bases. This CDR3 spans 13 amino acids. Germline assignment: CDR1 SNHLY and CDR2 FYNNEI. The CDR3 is CASIVARGTEAFF. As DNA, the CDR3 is TGTGCCAGCATCGTAGCCAGGGGCACTGAAGCTTTCTTT.

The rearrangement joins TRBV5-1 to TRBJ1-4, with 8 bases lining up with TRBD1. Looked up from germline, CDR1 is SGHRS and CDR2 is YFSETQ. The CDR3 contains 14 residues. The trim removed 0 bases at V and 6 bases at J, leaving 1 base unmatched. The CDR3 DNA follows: TGCGCCAGCAGCTTGGCGACAGGGGATGAAAAACTGTTTTTT. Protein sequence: CASSLATGDEKLFF.

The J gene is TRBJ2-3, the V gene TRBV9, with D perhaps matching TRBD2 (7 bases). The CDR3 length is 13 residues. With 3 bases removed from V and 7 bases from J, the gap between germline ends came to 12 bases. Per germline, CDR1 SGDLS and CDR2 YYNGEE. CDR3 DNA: TGTGCCAGCAGCGAGGGAGGGGGATATACGCAGTATTTT. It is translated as CASSEGGGYTQYF. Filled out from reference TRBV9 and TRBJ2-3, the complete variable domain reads DSGVTQTPKHLITATGQRVTLRCSPRSGDLSVYWYQQSLDQGLQFLIQYYNGEERAKGNILERFSAQQFPDLHSELNLSSLELGDSALYFCASSEGGGYTQYFGPGTRLTVL.

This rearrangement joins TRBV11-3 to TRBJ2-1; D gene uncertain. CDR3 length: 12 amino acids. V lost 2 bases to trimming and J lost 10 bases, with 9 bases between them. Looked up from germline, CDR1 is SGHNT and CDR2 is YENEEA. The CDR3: CASSLKHEEQFF. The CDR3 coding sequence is TGTGCCAGCAGCTTAAAGCATGAGGAGCAGTTCTTC. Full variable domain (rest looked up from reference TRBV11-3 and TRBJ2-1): EAGVVQSPRYKIIEKKQPVAFWCNPISGHNTLYWYLQNLGQGPELLIRYENEEAVDDSQLPKDRFSAERLKGVDSTLKIQPAELGDSAVYLCASSLKHEEQFFGPGTRLTVL.

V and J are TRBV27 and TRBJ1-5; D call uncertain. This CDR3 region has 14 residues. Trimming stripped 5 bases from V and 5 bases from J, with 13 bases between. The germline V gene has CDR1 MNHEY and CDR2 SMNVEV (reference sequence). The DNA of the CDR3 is TGTGCCAGCAGTCCCGTCGGTAGTTATCAGCCCCAGCATTTT. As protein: CASSPVGSYQPQHF.

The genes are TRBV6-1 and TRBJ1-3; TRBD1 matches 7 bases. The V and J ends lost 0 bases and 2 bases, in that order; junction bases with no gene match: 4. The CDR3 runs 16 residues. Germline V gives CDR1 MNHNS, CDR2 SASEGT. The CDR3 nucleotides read TGTGCCAGCAGTGAAGCAGGGACAGAGACTGGAAACACCATATATTTT. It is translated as CASSEAGTETGNTIYF.

The CDR3 DNA is TGTGCCAGCAGCCGGGACAGCTTTTCCCATGAAGCTTTCTTT. Its translation: CASSRDSFSHEAFF. The rearrangement joins TRBV7-3 to TRBJ1-1; 7 bases match TRBD1. The V segment lost 5 bases and the J segment 7 bases; nucleotides outside the gene matches: 10. The V gene's germline CDR1 is SGHTA and CDR2 FQGTGA. CDR3 size: 14 residues.

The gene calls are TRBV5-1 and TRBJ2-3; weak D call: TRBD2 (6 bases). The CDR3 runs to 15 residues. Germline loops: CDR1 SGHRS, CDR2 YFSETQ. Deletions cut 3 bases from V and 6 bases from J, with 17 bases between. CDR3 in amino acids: CASSSLGTPTDTQYF. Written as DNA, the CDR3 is TGCGCCAGCAGCTCGCTAGGGACTCCTACGGATACGCAGTATTTT.